This paragraph covers one T cell receptor (beta chain) sequence. CDR3 length: 18 amino acids. Trimming removed 3 bases from V and 3 bases from J; junction bases left unmatched: 13. The germline gives CDR1 SGHTA, CDR2 FQGNSA. The data derive from a study of cytomegalovirus exposure and HLA in healthy donors. The PCR contained 60 Vbeta and 13 Jbeta primers. Per the authors' pipeline: Around 83 million unique TCR beta chains, about 12 million shared, were counted in a later analysis. TCRdb's table, derived via immunoSEQ multiplex PCR, lists solely in-frame clones and lacks some. The V and J calls and the clone size are those of that table, but D and trimming were determined from the DNA. This sample has 110,000 to 150,000 clones, with 70% found just once.

Material: PBMCs. The clonotype comes from a young woman in good health and CMV-seronegative. The chain links TRBV7-2 to TRBJ2-3, with 9 bases that match TRBD1. The CDR3 sequence: CASSFGQGISSRTDTQYF. The CDR3 bases are TGTGCCAGCAGCTTCGGACAGGGGATATCGAGTCGGACAGATACGCAGTATTTT.